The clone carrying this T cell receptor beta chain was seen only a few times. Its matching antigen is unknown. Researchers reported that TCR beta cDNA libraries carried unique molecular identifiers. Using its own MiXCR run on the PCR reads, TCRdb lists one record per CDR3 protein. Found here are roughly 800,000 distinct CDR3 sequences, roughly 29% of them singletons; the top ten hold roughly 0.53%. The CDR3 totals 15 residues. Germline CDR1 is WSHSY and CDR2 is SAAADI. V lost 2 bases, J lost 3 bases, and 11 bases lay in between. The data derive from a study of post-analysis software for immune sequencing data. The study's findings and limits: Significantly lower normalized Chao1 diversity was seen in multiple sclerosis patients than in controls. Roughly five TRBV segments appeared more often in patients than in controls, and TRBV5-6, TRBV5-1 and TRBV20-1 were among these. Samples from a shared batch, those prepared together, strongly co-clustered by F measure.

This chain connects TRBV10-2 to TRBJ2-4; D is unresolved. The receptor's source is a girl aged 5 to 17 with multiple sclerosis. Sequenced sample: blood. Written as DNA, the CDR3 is TGCGCCAGCAGTGAGCCTCACTACGGCAAAAACATTCAGTACTTC. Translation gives CASSEPHYGKNIQYF.